This TCR beta chain was found in a study of T cell responses to AZD1222 COVID-19 vaccine. General study points: The breadth and depth of Spike-specific TCRs increased once two AZD1222 doses had been given. Spike regions recognized by vaccine-associated CD4 TCRs spanned the protein, led by 160-218 and 743-854.

This table comes from immunoSEQ multiplex PCR, and its TCRdb copy is limited to in-frame clones, with some not included. The table includes roughly 100,000 clones, 88% detected once. As for this clone: Its antigen is not identified.

With V trimmed by 6 bases and J by 7 bases, 9 bases remained unmatched. The length of the CDR3 is 13 residues. CDR1 and CDR2 from the germline V gene are MNHEY and SVGAGI. The material was peripheral blood, obtained on day 0 of AZD1222 vaccination. The rearrangement joins TRBV6-5 to TRBJ2-7, with TRBD1 matching 7 bases. The sequence was collected from an adult in good health. For the CDR3, the DNA is TGTGCCAGCAGCGCCCAACAGGGGTGGGAGCAGTACTTC. It is translated as CASSAQQGWEQYF.